A single sample gave rise to the 14 T cell receptor beta chains below, sequenced in a study of blood T cell repertoires in COVID-19 (dated by TCRdb to 2018 to 2021). The library relied on the immunoSEQ multiplex PCR assay. TCRdb retrieved this table from immuneACCESS and kept in-frame rearrangements only. Not all clones are present; in checked studies, unresolved V genes account for under half, and no reason is known for the remainder. The sample contains 200,000 to 250,000 clones, 92% of them found a single time. The leading ten clones occupy 0.82% of the sample. Sequencing was carried out using peripheral blood. These receptors came from a man aged 55-75 years with COVID-19, enrolled during active disease.

This rearrangement joins TRBV2 to TRBJ1-6, with a possible D match to TRBD1 (5 bases). CDR1 is SNHLY, CDR2 FYNNEI, per germline. V lost 2 bases, J lost 6 bases, and 11 bases lay in between. This CDR3 region has 15 residues. The CDR3 DNA sequence: TGTGCCAGCAGTGAAAGCCAAAGGGGTAATTCACCCCTCCACTTT. This sequence encodes CASSESQRGNSPLHF.

This clone was counted only a few times. The V call is TRBV29-1, the J call TRBJ1-5, with 7 nucleotides matching TRBD1. This CDR3 is built from 13 residues. Germline V gene lookup returns CDR1 SQVTM and CDR2 ANQGSEA. Trimming at V came to 4 bases and at J to 7 bases, leaving 7 bases not matched to a gene. The CDR3: CSVGQGGRQPQHF. The CDR3, as DNA: TGCAGCGTTGGACAGGGAGGTCGGCAGCCCCAGCATTTT.

The CDR3 sequence: CASSFRQVPFSSYEQYF. In DNA, the CDR3 is TGTGCCAGCAGTTTCCGACAGGTACCCTTCAGCTCCTACGAGCAGTACTTC. The V gene is TRBV27, the J gene TRBJ2-7; a possible D gene is TRBD1 (6 bases). The germline CDR1 and CDR2 sequences are MNHEY and SMNVEV (reference sequence). CDR3 length: 17 amino acids. V lost 3 bases to trimming and J lost 0 bases, with 18 bases between them.

This clone was seen a few times. The CDR3 region is CASSRTGVLNTEAFF. The CDR3 DNA reads TGTGCCAGCAGTCGGACAGGGGTGTTGAACACTGAAGCTTTCTTT. This rearrangement joins TRBV28 to TRBJ1-1; 9 positions agree with TRBD1. The V and J ends lost 5 bases and 0 bases, in that order; junction bases with no gene match: 4. The V gene's germline CDR1 is MDHEN and CDR2 SYDVKM. The CDR3 length is 15 residues.

In the case of this clone: Germline is not matched at one junction end, which may reflect a read error. This chain connects TRBV7-7 to TRBJ2-7, with 11 bases lining up with TRBD2. The CDR3 runs to 20 residues. Germline values: CDR1 SSHAT, CDR2 FNYEAQ (reference sequence). This CDR3 reads CASSLGPPRASGGPTYEQYF. CDR3 sequence (DNA): TGTGCTAGCAGCTTAGGTCCGCCAAGGGCTAGCGGGGGGCCGACCTACGAGCAGTACTTC.

This chain connects TRBV29-1 to TRBJ2-1; 7 bases are a match to TRBD1. CDR3 length equals 12 residues. V dropped 5 bases and J dropped 4; count of bases not matched to a gene: 2. Germline V gene sequence: CDR1 SQVTM, CDR2 ANQGSEA. This chain's CDR3 is CSVRGQYNEQFF. CDR3 DNA sequence: TGCAGCGTTCGGGGACAGTACAATGAGCAGTTCTTC.

In DNA form, the CDR3 reads TGTGCCAGTAGTATAGGTGAGGGGGGGCCACCTGCAACTAATGAAAAACTGTTTTTT. Its protein product is CASSIGEGGPPATNEKLFF. This chain links TRBV19 with TRBJ1-4, with a weak D call TRBD1 (6 bases). The CDR3 is 19 amino acids. The V gene's germline CDR1 is LNHDA and CDR2 SQIVND (reference sequence). Trimming stripped 1 base from V and 0 bases from J, with 18 bases between. The full variable domain, its missing parts supplied by reference TRBV19 and TRBJ1-4, is DGGITQSPKYLFRKEGQNVTLSCEQNLNHDAMYWYRQDPGQGLRLIYYSQIVNDFQKGDIAEGYSVSREKKESFPLTVTSAQKNPTAFYLCASSIGEGGPPATNEKLFFGSGTQLSVL.

This chain links TRBV9 with TRBJ2-2; D might be TRBD2 (6 bases). CDR1 is SGDLS, CDR2 YYNGEE, per germline. The V and J ends lost 4 bases and 6 bases respectively, with 16 bases between them. There are 15 residues in the CDR3. In nucleotides, the CDR3 is TGTGCCAGCAGCCTGGGGGGATTGGGCGCCGGGGAGCTGTTTTTT. This translates into CASSLGGLGAGELFF.

The chain couples TRBV3-1 (or the pseudogene TRBV3-2) to TRBJ2-7; perhaps TRBD2 as D (5 bases). Germline CDR1 is LGHDT and CDR2 is YNNKEL (reference sequence). V was shortened by 0 bases and J by 0 bases, with 6 bases between the two germline ends. The CDR3 runs to 14 residues. The CDR3: CASSQEAASYEQYF. In nucleotides, the CDR3 is TGTGCCAGCAGCCAAGAAGCGGCCTCCTACGAGCAGTACTTC.

The CDR3 is CASSLVREGYGYTF. The CDR3 DNA reads as TGTGCCAGCAGCTTAGTCCGGGAGGGCTATGGCTACACCTTC. V usage is TRBV7-9 and J usage is TRBJ1-2; D gene ambiguous. Trimming removed 1 base at V and 4 bases at J, with 10 bases between. The CDR3 runs 14 residues. Germline-derived CDR1 and CDR2 are SEHNR and FQNEAQ (reference sequence).

V usage is TRBV19 and J usage is TRBJ1-1; 9 nucleotides line up with TRBD1. With 6 bases clipped from V and 3 bases from J, the junction kept 11 bases outside the gene matches. This CDR3 comprises 16 residues. Per the germline V gene, CDR1 is LNHDA and CDR2 is SQIVND (reference sequence). CDR3 sequence reads: CASRDTGGVRDTEAFF. In DNA, the CDR3 is TGTGCCAGTAGAGACACAGGGGGCGTTAGGGACACTGAAGCTTTCTTT.

The genes are TRBV18 and TRBJ2-1, with D unresolved. CDR1 and CDR2 (germline): KGHSH, LQKENI. The CDR3 covers 13 residues. V lost 2 bases, J lost 3 bases, and 5 bases lay in between. The DNA for the CDR3 is TGTGCCAGCTCACCAGTCCTCTACAATGAGCAGTTCTTC. It is translated as CASSPVLYNEQFF.

The chain combines TRBV3-1 (or the pseudogene TRBV3-2) with TRBJ1-3, with D unclear. Germline values: CDR1 LGHDT, CDR2 YNNKEL (reference sequence). V was trimmed by 5 bases and J by 4 bases, leaving 6 bases between them. The CDR3 extends over 12 amino acids. In DNA form, the CDR3 reads TGTGCCAGCAGCACCTACGGAAACACCATATATTTT. Amino acid sequence: CASSTYGNTIYF.

This clone was seen at least ten times. The CDR3 DNA is TGTGCCAGTCGAAGGAGCGGGGGGCCCTACGAGCAGTACTTC. This sequence encodes CASRRSGGPYEQYF. This rearrangement joins TRBV19 to TRBJ2-7; 9 bases map to TRBD2. This CDR3 spans 14 amino acids. Germline values: CDR1 LNHDA, CDR2 SQIVND (reference sequence). The J segment lost 2 bases and the V segment lost 8 bases, leaving 7 bases of the junction unmatched.